This T cell receptor (beta chain) is from a study of cytomegalovirus exposure and HLA in healthy donors. Trimming stripped 1 base from V and 7 bases from J, with 12 bases between. Germline CDR1 and CDR2: SQVTM and ANQGSEA. The CDR3 runs to 13 residues. Study-level findings and limits: There were some V segments, including TRBV6-2 and TRBV6-3, excluded as indistinguishable. TCR beta chains numbering under 200 were designated cytomegalovirus-associated.

This clone came up once. Antigen unknown. PCR primers comprised 60 Vbeta and 13 Jbeta primers. Libraries were prepared by immunoSEQ multiplex PCR; TCRdb keeps only in-frame clonotypes and omits some of them. The sample lists roughly 170,000 clones; around 80% were seen once. The clonotype originates from a woman in her 50s in good health and CMV-seropositive. The sample was PBMCs. The genes are TRBV29-1 and TRBJ2-3; weak D call: TRBD2 (6 bases). CDR3 DNA: TGCAGCGTTGAAGTTCCGGGACTTCATACGCAGTATTTT. It is translated as CSVEVPGLHTQYF.